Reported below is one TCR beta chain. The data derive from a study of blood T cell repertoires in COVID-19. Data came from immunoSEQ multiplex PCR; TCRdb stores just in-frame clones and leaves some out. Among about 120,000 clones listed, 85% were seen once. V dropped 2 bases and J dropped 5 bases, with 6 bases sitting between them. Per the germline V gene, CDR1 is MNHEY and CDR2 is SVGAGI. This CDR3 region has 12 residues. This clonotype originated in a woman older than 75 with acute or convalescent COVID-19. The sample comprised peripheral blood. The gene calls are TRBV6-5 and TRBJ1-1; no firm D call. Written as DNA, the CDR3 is TGTGCCAGCAGTTACAGTAGAACTGAAGCTTTCTTT. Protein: CASSYSRTEAFF.